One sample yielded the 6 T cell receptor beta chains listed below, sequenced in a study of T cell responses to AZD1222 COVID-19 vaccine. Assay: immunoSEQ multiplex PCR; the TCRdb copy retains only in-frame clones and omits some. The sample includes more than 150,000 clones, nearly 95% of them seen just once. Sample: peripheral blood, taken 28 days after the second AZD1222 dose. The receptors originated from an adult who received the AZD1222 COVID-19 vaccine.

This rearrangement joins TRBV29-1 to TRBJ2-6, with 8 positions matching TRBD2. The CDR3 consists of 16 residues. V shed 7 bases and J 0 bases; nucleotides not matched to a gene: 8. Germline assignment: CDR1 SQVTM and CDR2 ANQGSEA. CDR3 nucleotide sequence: TGCAGCGCACTAGCGGAGCCCCACTCTGGGGCCAACGTCCTGACTTTC. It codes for CSALAEPHSGANVLTF.

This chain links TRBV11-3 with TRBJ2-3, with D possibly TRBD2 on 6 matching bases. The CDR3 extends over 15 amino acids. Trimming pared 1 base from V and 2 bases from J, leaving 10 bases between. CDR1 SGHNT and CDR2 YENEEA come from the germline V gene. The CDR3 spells CASSLVAGTTDTQYF. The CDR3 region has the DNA TGTGCCAGCAGCTTAGTCGCGGGGACCACAGATACGCAGTATTTT.

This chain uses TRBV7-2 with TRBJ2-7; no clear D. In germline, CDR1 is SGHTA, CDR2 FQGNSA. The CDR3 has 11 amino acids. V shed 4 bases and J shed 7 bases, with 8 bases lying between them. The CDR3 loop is CASSSHTEQYF. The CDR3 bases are TGTGCCAGCAGCTCCCACACAGAGCAGTACTTC.

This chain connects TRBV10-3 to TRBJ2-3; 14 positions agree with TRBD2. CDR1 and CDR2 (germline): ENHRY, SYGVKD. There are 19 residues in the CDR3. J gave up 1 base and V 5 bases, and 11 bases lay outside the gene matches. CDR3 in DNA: TGTGCCATCAGTCATTCGACTAGCGGGAGGGCCGGACGCACAGATACGCAGTATTTT. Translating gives CAISHSTSGRAGRTDTQYF.

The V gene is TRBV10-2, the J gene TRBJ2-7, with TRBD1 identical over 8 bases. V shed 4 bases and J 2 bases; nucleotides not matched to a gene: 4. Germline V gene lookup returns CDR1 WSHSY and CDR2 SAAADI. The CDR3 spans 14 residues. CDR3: CASSVGTGTYEQYF. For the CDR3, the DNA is TGCGCCAGCAGTGTGGGGACAGGAACCTACGAGCAGTACTTC.

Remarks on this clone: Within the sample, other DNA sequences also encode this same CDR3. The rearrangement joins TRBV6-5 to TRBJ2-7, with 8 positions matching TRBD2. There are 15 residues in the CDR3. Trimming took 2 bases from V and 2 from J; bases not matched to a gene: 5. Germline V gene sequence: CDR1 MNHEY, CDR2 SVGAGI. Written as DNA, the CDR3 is TGTGCCAGCAGTTACGGGCTAGCGGGCACCTACGAGCAGTACTTC. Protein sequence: CASSYGLAGTYEQYF.